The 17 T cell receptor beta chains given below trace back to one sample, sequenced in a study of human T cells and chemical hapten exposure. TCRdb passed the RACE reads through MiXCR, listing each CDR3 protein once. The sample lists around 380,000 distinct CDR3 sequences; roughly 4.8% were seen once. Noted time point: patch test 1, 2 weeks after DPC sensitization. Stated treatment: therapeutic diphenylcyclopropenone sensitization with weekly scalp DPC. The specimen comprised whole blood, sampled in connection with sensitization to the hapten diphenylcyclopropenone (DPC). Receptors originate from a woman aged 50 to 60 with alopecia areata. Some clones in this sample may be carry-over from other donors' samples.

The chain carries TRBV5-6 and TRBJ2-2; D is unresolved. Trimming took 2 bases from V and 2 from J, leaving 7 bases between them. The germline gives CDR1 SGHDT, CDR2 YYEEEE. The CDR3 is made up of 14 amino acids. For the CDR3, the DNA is TGTGCCAGCAGCTTCGCGGACAACACCGGGGAGCTGTTTTTT. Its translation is CASSFADNTGELFF.

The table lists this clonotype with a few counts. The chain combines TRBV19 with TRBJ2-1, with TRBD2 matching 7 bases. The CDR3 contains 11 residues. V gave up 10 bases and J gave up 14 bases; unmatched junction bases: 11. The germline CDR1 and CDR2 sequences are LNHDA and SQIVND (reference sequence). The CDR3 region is CATRLAGQEFF. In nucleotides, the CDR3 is TGTGCCACTCGACTAGCAGGTCAAGAGTTCTTC.

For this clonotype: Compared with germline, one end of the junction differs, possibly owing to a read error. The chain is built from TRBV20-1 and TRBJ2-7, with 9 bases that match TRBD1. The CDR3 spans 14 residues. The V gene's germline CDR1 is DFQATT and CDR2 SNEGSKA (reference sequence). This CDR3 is CCAGLDRGFHEQYF. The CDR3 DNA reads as TGCTGTGCCGGCCTGGACAGGGGATTCCACGAGCAGTACTTC.

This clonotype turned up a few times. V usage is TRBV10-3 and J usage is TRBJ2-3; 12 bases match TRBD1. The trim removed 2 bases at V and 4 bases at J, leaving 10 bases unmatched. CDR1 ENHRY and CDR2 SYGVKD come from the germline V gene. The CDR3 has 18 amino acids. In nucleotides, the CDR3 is TGTGCCATCAGTGAGCTGGGACAGGGGGCCGGTGGCGCAGATACGCAGTATTTT. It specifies CAISELGQGAGGADTQYF.

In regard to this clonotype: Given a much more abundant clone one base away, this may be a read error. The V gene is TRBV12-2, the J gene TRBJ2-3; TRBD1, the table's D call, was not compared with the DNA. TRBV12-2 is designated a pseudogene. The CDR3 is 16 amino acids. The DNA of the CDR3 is TGTGCAAGTCGCTTAGCGCCACGGGGGGTCGCAGATACGCAGTATTTT. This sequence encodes CASRLAPRGVADTQYF.

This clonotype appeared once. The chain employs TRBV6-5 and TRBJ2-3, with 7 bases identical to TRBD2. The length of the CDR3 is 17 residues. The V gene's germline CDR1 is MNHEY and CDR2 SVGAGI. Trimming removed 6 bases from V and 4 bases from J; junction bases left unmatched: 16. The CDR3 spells CASSYARGSGVADTQYF. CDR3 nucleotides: TGTGCCAGCAGCTACGCTCGGGGCAGCGGGGTTGCAGATACGCAGTATTTT.

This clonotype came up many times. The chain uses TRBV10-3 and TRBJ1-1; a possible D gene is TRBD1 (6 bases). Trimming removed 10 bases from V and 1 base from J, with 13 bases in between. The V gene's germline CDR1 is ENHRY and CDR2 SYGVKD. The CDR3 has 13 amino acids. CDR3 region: CATSQGKNTEAFF. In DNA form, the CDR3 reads TGTGCCACCTCTCAGGGGAAGAACACTGAAGCTTTCTTT.

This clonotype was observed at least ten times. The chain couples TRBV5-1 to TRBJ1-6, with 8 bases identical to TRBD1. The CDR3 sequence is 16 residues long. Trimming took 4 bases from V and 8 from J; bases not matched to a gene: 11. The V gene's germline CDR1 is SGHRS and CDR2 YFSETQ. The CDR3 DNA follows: TGCGCCAGCAGCCTATCCAGCAGGGGGCGGGATTCACCCCTCCACTTT. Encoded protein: CASSLSSRGRDSPLHF.

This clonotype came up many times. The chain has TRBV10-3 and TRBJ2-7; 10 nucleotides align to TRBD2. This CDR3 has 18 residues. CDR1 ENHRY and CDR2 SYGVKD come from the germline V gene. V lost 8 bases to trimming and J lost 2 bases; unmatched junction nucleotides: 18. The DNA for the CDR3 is TGTGCCATCTGGGGGGGCCGACTAGCGGGCATATCTGCCTACGAGCAGTACTTC. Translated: CAIWGGRLAGISAYEQYF.

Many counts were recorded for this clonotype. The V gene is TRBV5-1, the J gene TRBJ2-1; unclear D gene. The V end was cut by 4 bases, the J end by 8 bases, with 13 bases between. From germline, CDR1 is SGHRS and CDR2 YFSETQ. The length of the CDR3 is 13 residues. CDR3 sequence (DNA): TGCGCCAGCAGCAGCCAGGTTTTGGATGAGCAGTTCTTC. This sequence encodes CASSSQVLDEQFF.

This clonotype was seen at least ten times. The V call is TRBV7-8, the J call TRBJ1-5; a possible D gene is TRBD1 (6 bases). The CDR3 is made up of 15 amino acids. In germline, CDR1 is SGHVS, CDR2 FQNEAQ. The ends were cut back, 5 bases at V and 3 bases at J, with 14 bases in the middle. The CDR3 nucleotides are TGTGCCAGCAGCCTAGACAGGTCGGACAATCAGCCCCAGCATTTT. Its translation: CASSLDRSDNQPQHF.

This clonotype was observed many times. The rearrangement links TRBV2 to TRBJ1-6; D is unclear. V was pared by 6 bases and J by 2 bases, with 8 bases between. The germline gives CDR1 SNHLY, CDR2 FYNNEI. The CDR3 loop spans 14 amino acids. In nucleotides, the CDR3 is TGTGCCAGCAGGGGTATGGCCTATAATTCACCCCTCCACTTT. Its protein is CASRGMAYNSPLHF.

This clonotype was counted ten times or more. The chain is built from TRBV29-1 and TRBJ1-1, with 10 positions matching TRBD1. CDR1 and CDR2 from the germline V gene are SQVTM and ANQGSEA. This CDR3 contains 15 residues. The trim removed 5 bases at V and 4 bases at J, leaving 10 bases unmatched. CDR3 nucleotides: TGCAGCGTTTGGACAGGGGGAAGGCCGAGCACTGAAGCTTTCTTT. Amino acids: CSVWTGGRPSTEAFF.

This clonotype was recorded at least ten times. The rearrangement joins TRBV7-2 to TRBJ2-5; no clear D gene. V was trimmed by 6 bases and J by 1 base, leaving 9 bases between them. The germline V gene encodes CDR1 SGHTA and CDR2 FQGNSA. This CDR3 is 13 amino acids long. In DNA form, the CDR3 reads TGTGCCAGCAGGATGCAGCCCCAAGAGACCCAGTACTTC. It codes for CASRMQPQETQYF.

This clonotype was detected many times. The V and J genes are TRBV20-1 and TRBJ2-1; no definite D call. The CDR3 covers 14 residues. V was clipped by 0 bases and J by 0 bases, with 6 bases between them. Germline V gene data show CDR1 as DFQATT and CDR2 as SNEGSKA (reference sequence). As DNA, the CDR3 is TGCAGTGCTAGAGAAGATAGCTCCTACAATGAGCAGTTCTTC. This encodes CSAREDSSYNEQFF.

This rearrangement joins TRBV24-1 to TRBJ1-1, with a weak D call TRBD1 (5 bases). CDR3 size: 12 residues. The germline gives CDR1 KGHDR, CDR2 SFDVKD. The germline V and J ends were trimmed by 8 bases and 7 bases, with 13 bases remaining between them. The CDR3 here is CATMGQGDEAFF. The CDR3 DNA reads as TGTGCCACCATGGGTCAGGGAGATGAAGCTTTCTTT.

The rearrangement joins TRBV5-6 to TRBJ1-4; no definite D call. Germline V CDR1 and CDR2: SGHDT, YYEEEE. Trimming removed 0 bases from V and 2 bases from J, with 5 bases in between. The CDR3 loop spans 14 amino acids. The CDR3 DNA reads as TGTGCCAGCAGCTTGGCACCGACTAATGAAAAACTGTTTTTT. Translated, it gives CASSLAPTNEKLFF.